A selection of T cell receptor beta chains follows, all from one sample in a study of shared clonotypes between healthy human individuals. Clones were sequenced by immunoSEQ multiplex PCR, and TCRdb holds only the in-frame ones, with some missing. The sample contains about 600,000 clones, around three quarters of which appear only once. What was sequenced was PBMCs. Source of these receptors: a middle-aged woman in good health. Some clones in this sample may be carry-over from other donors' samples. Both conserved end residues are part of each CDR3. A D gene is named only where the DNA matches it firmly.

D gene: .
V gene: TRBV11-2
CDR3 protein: CASSLSGSLNEQFF

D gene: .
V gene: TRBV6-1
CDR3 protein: CASSRPGASEKLFF

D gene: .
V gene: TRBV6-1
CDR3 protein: CASSGRSSNQPQHF

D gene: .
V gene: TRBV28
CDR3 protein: CAIRDWTNTGELFF

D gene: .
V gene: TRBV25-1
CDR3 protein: CASSEPGQETQYF

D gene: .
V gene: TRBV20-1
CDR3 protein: CSAQEGETQYF

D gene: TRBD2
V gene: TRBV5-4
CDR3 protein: CASSPGLAGGWQETQYF

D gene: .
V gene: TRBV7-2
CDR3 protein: CASSLVYSHTQYF

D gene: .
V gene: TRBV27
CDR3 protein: CASSLSINDAYNEQFF

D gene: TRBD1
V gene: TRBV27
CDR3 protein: CASSEGQGIFLITDTQYF